This TCR beta chain was identified in a study of blood T cell repertoires in COVID-19. Background on the study: COVID-19 samples collected from the United States, Italy and Spain covered acute and convalescent phases. Sources were T cells, B-cell-depleted T cells, or PBMCs; the material itself was cDNA or gDNA.

Original handling: Amplifying reference gene primers gave estimates of nucleated cell counts. Here immunoSEQ multiplex PCR was the method, and the copy in TCRdb shows in-frame clones only, minus some. V, J and clone size are taken as reported in that table, and D and trimming were inferred from the DNA itself. The table lists 95,000 to 150,000 clones, 82% of them singletons, with approximately 4.5% in the top ten. The clonotype was recovered from a woman in her seventies with acute or convalescent COVID-19. The sequenced sample was peripheral blood.

The CDR3 spells CASSIVQGDNSPLHF. DNA for the CDR3: TGTGCCAGTAGTATCGTTCAGGGTGATAATTCACCCCTCCACTTT. This chain uses TRBV19 with TRBJ1-6; D may be TRBD1 (5 bases). This CDR3 spans 15 amino acids. V lost 3 bases, J lost 5 bases, and 11 bases lay in between. Per the germline V gene, CDR1 is LNHDA and CDR2 is SQIVND (reference sequence).